What follows describes a single T cell receptor (beta chain). This sample was included in a study of T cell responses to AZD1222 COVID-19 vaccine. CDR1 and CDR2 (germline): KGHDR, SFDVKD. The CDR3 length is 14 residues. V was clipped by 9 bases and J by 0 bases, with 11 bases between them. Sequenced by immunoSEQ multiplex PCR; TCRdb stores in-frame clones only, minus some. The table includes 150,000 to 200,000 clones, around 89% detected once. This TCR was recovered from an adult who received the AZD1222 COVID-19 vaccine. The sequenced sample was peripheral blood, obtained 28 days after the second AZD1222 dose. The J gene is TRBJ2-1, the V gene TRBV24-1, with D unclear. This CDR3 reads CATSRVGSYNEQFF. CDR3 DNA sequence: TGTGCCACCTCTCGGGTGGGCTCCTACAATGAGCAGTTCTTC.